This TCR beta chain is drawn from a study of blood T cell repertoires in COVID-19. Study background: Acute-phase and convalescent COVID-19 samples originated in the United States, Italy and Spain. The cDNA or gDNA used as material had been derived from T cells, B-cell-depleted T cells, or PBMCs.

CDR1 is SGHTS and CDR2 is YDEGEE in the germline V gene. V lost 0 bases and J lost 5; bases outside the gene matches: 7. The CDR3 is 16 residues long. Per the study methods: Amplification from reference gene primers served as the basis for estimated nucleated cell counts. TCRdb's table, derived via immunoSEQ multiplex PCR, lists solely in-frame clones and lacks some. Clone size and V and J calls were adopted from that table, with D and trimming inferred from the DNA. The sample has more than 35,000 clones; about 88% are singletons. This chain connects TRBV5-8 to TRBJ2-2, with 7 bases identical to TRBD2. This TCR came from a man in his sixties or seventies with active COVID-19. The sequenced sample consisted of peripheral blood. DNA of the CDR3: TGTGCCAGCAGCTTGGCCGGAGCGGGGTGGACCGGGGAGCTGTTTTTT. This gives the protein CASSLAGAGWTGELFF.